The 17 T cell receptor beta chains below all came from one sample that was sequenced in a study of Ad26.COV2.S vaccination and SARS-CoV-2 variants (dated by TCRdb to 2020 to 2022). Read against the paper, the sample's treatment or condition label means: roughly 20 received Ad26.COV2.S at low or high dose, single or two shots; roughly five received placebo; per-sample allocation not given. For vaccine and placebo recipients, repertoires were sequenced using samples collected on day 63 after the first injection. The method behind the library was the immunoSEQ multiplex PCR assay. The table comes from immuneACCESS by way of TCRdb, which keeps in-frame sequences with V and J called. Part of the clones is missing from these tables; in studies checked, under half for an unresolved V gene and the rest for unknown reasons. The sample has approximately 300,000 clones on record, 85% of them singletons. The ten largest clones capture 2.1% of the sample.

The sample in question was peripheral blood, obtained in a trial of Ad26.COV2.S vaccine versus placebo. The receptor source for this set is a person between 18 and 59 years old who received the Ad26.COV2.S COVID-19 vaccine or a placebo.

This clone was picked up one time. This CDR3 reads CASSSHRGTQYF. In nucleotides, the CDR3 is TGTGCCAGCAGCTCGCACAGGGGGACCCAGTACTTC. The chain links TRBV7-7 to TRBJ2-5; 7 bases align to TRBD1. Unmatched junction bases numbered 3, after V lost 4 bases and J lost 7 bases. Looked up from germline, CDR1 is SSHAT and CDR2 is FNYEAQ (reference sequence). The CDR3 contains 12 residues.

V usage is TRBV28 and J usage is TRBJ2-1, with 16 bases matching TRBD2. In germline, CDR1 is MDHEN, CDR2 SYDVKM. The CDR3 sequence is 15 residues long. V lost 11 bases and J lost 7; bases outside the gene matches: 8. CDR3 bases: TGTGCCGCCCCCCCGGGACTAGCGGGGGGGAATGAGCAGTTCTTC. The encoded protein is CAAPPGLAGGNEQFF.

The chain employs TRBV3-1 (or the pseudogene TRBV3-2) and TRBJ2-1; 7 positions match TRBD1. The trim removed 3 bases at V and 10 bases at J, leaving 9 bases unmatched. This CDR3 has 14 residues. Germline CDR1 reads LGHDT; CDR2 reads YNNKEL (reference sequence). The CDR3 protein is CASSQGRTGREQFF. CDR3 nucleotides: TGTGCCAGCAGCCAGGGTCGGACAGGACGAGAGCAGTTCTTC.

The sample holds one count of this clone. The sample has other DNA sequences that encode this CDR3 too. The chain employs TRBV5-5 and TRBJ1-1; no firm D call. V lost 1 base to trimming and J lost 0 bases, with 7 bases between them. In germline, CDR1 is SGHKS, CDR2 YYEKEE (reference sequence). CDR3 length: 14 residues. The CDR3 nucleotides read TGTGCCAGCAGCTTGCAACGGATGAACACTGAAGCTTTCTTT. Protein product: CASSLQRMNTEAFF.

The rearrangement uses TRBV7-8 and TRBJ2-7, with unresolved D. CDR1 SGHVS and CDR2 FQNEAQ come from the germline V gene. The CDR3 has 14 residues. V lost 5 bases and J 0 bases, leaving 11 bases between the germline ends. The CDR3 is CASSPLRSSYEQYF. The CDR3 coding sequence is TGTGCCAGCAGCCCCCTGCGGAGCTCCTACGAGCAGTACTTC.

The gene calls are TRBV28 and TRBJ2-5, with D possibly called TRBD1 or TRBD2 (5 bases each). The CDR3 sequence is 16 residues long. The V end was cut by 5 bases, the J end by 5 bases, with 21 bases between. From germline, CDR1 is MDHEN and CDR2 SYDVKM. DNA for the CDR3: TGTGCCAGCAGTCCCCAGTTATTAGGTGGGGGTGAGACCCAGTACTTC. Its protein is CASSPQLLGGGETQYF. Variable domain in full (rest from reference TRBV28 and TRBJ2-5): DVKVTQSSRYLVKRTGEKVFLECVQDMDHENMFWYRQDPGLGLRLIYFSYDVKMKEKGDIPEGYSVSREKKERFSLILESASTNQTSMYLCASSPQLLGGGETQYFGPGTRLLVL.

This clone occurred once. V gene TRBV7-9 combines with J gene TRBJ1-1; no clear D. The CDR3 spans 15 residues. Trimming removed 1 base at V and 1 base at J, with 10 bases between. CDR1 and CDR2 (germline): SEHNR, FQNEAQ (reference sequence). The CDR3 DNA sequence: TGTGCCAGCAGCTTAGGATCTGAGGGGAACACTGAAGCTTTCTTT. Its translation: CASSLGSEGNTEAFF.

The rearrangement links TRBV7-2 to TRBJ2-7; D unclear. Germline values: CDR1 SGHTA, CDR2 FQGNSA. This CDR3 comprises 15 residues. The V end was cut by 2 bases, the J end by 3 bases, with 14 bases between. This chain's CDR3 is CASSLTPGEGYEQYF. CDR3 in DNA: TGTGCCAGCAGCTTAACACCCGGTGAAGGCTACGAGCAGTACTTC.

The chain is built from TRBV5-1 and TRBJ2-2; TRBD2 matches at 9 bases. V was clipped by 1 base and J by 5 bases; unmatched bases: 6. Germline V gives CDR1 SGHRS, CDR2 YFSETQ. CDR3 length: 16 residues. The CDR3 nucleotides are TGCGCCAGCAGCTTGCGGACTAGCGATAGAACCGGGGAGCTGTTTTTT. The encoded protein is CASSLRTSDRTGELFF. The whole variable domain, filled in from reference TRBV5-1 and TRBJ2-2, reads KAGVTQTPRYLIKTRGQQVTLSCSPISGHRSVSWYQQTPGQGLQFLFEYFSETQRNKGNFPGRFSGRQFSNSRSEMNVSTLELGDSALYLCASSLRTSDRTGELFFGEGSRLTVL.

The chain links TRBV5-5 to TRBJ1-1; unclear D gene. CDR3 size: 13 residues. Trimming stripped 2 bases from V and 0 bases from J, with 5 bases between. Germline V gene sequence: CDR1 SGHKS, CDR2 YYEKEE (reference sequence). The CDR3 nucleotides are TGTGCCAGCAGCTTTACGGTGAACACTGAAGCTTTCTTT. This sequence encodes CASSFTVNTEAFF.

This chain joins TRBV5-1 and TRBJ1-1; D not certain. Germline V lookup: CDR1 SGHRS, CDR2 YFSETQ. Trimming stripped 3 bases from V and 0 bases from J, with 12 bases between. There are 15 residues in the CDR3. The CDR3 spells CASSYSGIMNTEAFF. CDR3 nucleotide sequence: TGCGCCAGCAGCTACTCAGGTATCATGAACACTGAAGCTTTCTTT.

The chain recombines TRBV18 with TRBJ1-1, with unresolved D. Trimming took off 3 bases at V and 1 base at J, with 15 bases between the two ends. The CDR3 is 16 residues long. Germline lookup yields CDR1 KGHSH and CDR2 LQKENI. Here the CDR3 reads CASSPGGSVRNTEAFF. Written as DNA, the CDR3 is TGTGCCAGCTCACCTGGAGGCTCGGTCCGGAACACTGAAGCTTTCTTT. The full variable domain, in which reference TRBV18 and TRBJ1-1 provide the parts outside the CDR3, is NAGVMQNPRHLVRRRGQEARLRCSPMKGHSHVYWYRQLPEEGLKFMVYLQKENIIDESGMPKERFSAEFPKEGPSILRIQQVVRGDSAAYFCASSPGGSVRNTEAFFGQGTRLTVV.

This rearrangement joins TRBV5-1 to TRBJ2-7; 8 bases are a match to TRBD1. Germline lookup yields CDR1 SGHRS and CDR2 YFSETQ. V gave up 3 bases and J gave up 2 bases; unmatched junction bases: 10. The CDR3 consists of 16 residues. The chain's CDR3 is CASSWGDRSPTYEQYF. The CDR3 DNA reads as TGCGCCAGCAGCTGGGGGGACAGGAGCCCGACCTACGAGCAGTACTTC.

The chain employs TRBV28 and TRBJ2-4; possibly TRBD1 for D (6 bases). CDR3 size: 13 residues. V was shortened by 6 bases and J by 1 base, with 7 bases between the two germline ends. CDR1 MDHEN and CDR2 SYDVKM come from the germline V gene. The CDR3 region is CASSQGAKNIQYF. CDR3 coding DNA: TGTGCCAGCAGCCAGGGGGCCAAAAACATTCAGTACTTC.

This clone came up a few times. This sequence joins TRBV30 and TRBJ1-2, with TRBD1 matching over 7 bases. The germline V gene encodes CDR1 GTSNPN and CDR2 SVGIG (reference sequence). With V trimmed by 1 base and J by 6 bases, 5 bases remained unmatched. This CDR3 has 13 residues. The CDR3 region has the DNA TGTGCCTGGAGTGCCGGACAGGCCCATGGCTACACCTTC. It codes for CAWSAGQAHGYTF.

This chain links TRBV2 with TRBJ2-7; D is possibly TRBD1 (6 bases). V was trimmed by 4 bases and J by 2 bases, leaving 12 bases between them. In germline, CDR1 is SNHLY, CDR2 FYNNEI. The CDR3 consists of 14 residues. CDR3 nucleotide sequence: TGTGCCAGCAGTGGACGACAGGTGACCTACGAGCAGTACTTC. It specifies CASSGRQVTYEQYF. The entire variable domain, with the rest obtained from reference TRBV2 and TRBJ2-7, is as follows: EPEVTQTPSHQVTQMGQEVILRCVPISNHLYFYWYRQILGQKVEFLVSFYNNEISEKSEIFDDQFSVERPDGSNFTLKIRSTKLEDSAMYFCASSGRQVTYEQYFGPGTRLTVT.

The chain couples TRBV19 to TRBJ2-2; 9 positions agree with TRBD2. Germline CDR1 is LNHDA and CDR2 is SQIVND (reference sequence). After removal of 10 bases from V and 0 bases from J, the junction contained 6 bases not matched to a gene. The CDR3 has 15 amino acids. For the CDR3, the DNA is TGTGCCACCAGGCGGGAGGGGACGAACACCGGGGAGCTGTTTTTT. It translates to CATRREGTNTGELFF.